The 8 T cell receptor beta chains reported below all come from one sample, sequenced in a study of T cell responses to AZD1222 COVID-19 vaccine. TCRdb keeps only in-frame clones here, not all; method: immunoSEQ multiplex PCR. The sample comprises some 170,000 clones, approximately 88% of which are singletons, and 1.5% to 2% rests with the top ten. The material sequenced was peripheral blood, taken on day 0 of AZD1222 vaccination. The source of these receptors is an adult in good health.

This clone came up once. This chain links TRBV5-8 with TRBJ1-5, with D possibly TRBD1 on 5 matching bases. The CDR3 has 15 amino acids. V was trimmed by 4 bases and J by 0 bases, leaving 11 bases between them. Germline V gene data show CDR1 as SGHTS and CDR2 as YDEGEE. CDR3 residues: CASSPAGASNQPQHF. CDR3 nucleotides: TGTGCCAGCAGCCCCGCCGGGGCTAGCAATCAGCCCCAGCATTTT.

The chain is built from TRBV27 and TRBJ1-2; no clear D gene. V was pared by 4 bases and J by 2 bases, with 5 bases between. The germline CDR1 and CDR2 sequences are MNHEY and SMNVEV (reference sequence). The length of the CDR3 is 12 residues. The CDR3, as DNA: TGTGCCAGCAGTTCTCACAACTATGGCTACACCTTC. This gives the protein CASSSHNYGYTF.

The chain has TRBV10-3 and TRBJ2-7, with TRBD2 as a possible D gene (5 bases). Germline V lookup: CDR1 ENHRY, CDR2 SYGVKD. V was clipped by 6 bases and J by 3 bases, with 9 bases between them. The CDR3 covers 12 residues. The CDR3 DNA is TGTGCCATCAGCACAACTAGCTACGAGCAGTACTTC. Its translation: CAISTTSYEQYF.

This chain joins TRBV11-2 and TRBJ1-2; 9 bases align to TRBD1. The CDR3 totals 15 residues. Trimming took 3 bases from V and 8 from J; bases not matched to a gene: 10. CDR1 and CDR2 (germline): SGHAT, FQNNGV. Written as DNA, the CDR3 is TGTGCCAGCAGCTTTGGGGGGACAGGGACCGTCGGCTACACCTTC. Translated, it gives CASSFGGTGTVGYTF. Full variable domain (missing parts from reference TRBV11-2 and TRBJ1-2): EAGVAQSPRYKIIEKRQSVAFWCNPISGHATLYWYQQILGQGPKLLIQFQNNGVVDDSQLPKDRFSAERLKGVDSTLKIQPAKLEDSAVYLCASSFGGTGTVGYTFGSGTRLTVV.

This rearrangement joins TRBV3-1 (or the pseudogene TRBV3-2) to TRBJ1-1; D remains unclear. CDR1 is LGHDT and CDR2 is YNNKEL in the germline V gene (reference sequence). The V end lost 1 base, the J end lost 2 bases, and 11 bases lay between the germline ends. There are 15 residues in the CDR3. The CDR3 here is CASSQGSGVNTEAFF. CDR3 sequence (DNA): TGTGCCAGCAGCCAAGGGTCCGGCGTCAACACTGAAGCTTTCTTT.

The gene calls are TRBV30 and TRBJ1-2, with 9 bases fitting TRBD1. Germline assignment: CDR1 GTSNPN and CDR2 SVGIG (reference sequence). This CDR3 comprises 17 residues. Trimming removed 0 bases from V and 2 bases from J; junction bases left unmatched: 10. CDR3 protein: CAWSVKVTGQGNYGYTF. DNA for the CDR3: TGTGCCTGGAGTGTTAAAGTAACGGGACAGGGCAACTATGGCTACACCTTC.

The chain carries TRBV7-2 and TRBJ2-2; possible D gene TRBD1, 5 bases. V was trimmed by 3 bases and J by 6 bases, leaving 8 bases between them. The germline CDR1 and CDR2 sequences are SGHTA and FQGNSA. The CDR3 consists of 13 residues. As DNA, the CDR3 is TGTGCCAGCAGCTTCAGGGTCTCCGGGGAGCTGTTTTTT. Its protein is CASSFRVSGELFF. The complete variable domain, with remaining parts taken from reference TRBV7-2 and TRBJ2-2, reads GAGVSQSPSNKVTEKGKDVELRCDPISGHTALYWYRQSLGQGLEFLIYFQGNSAPDKSGLPSDRFSAERTGGSVSTLTIQRTQQEDSAVYLCASSFRVSGELFFGEGSRLTVL.

This clone was seen once. The chain links TRBV11-2 to TRBJ2-3; D gene uncertain. This CDR3 contains 18 residues. Germline CDR1 SGHAT, CDR2 FQNNGV. The germline V and J ends were trimmed by 3 bases and 3 bases, with 22 bases remaining between them. CDR3 amino acids: CASSFFRVVPLGTDTQYF. CDR3 nucleotides: TGTGCCAGCAGCTTTTTTCGCGTGGTACCCCTGGGGACAGATACGCAGTATTTT.